These 27 T cell receptor beta chains came from one sample sequenced in a study of blood T cell repertoires in COVID-19. Assay: immunoSEQ multiplex PCR; the TCRdb copy retains only in-frame clones and omits some. The sample yields 100,000 to 150,000 clones, approximately 84% seen once. What was sequenced was peripheral blood. These receptors all come from a man between 60 and 75 years old with acute or convalescent COVID-19.

The gene calls are TRBV27 and TRBJ2-7; the match to TRBD1 covers 10 bases. V shed 1 base and J 0 bases; nucleotides not matched to a gene: 0. Germline V lookup: CDR1 MNHEY, CDR2 SMNVEV (reference sequence). This CDR3 has 15 residues. The CDR3 reads CASSLWDRGSYEQYF. Here the CDR3 DNA reads TGTGCCAGCAGTTTATGGGACAGGGGCTCCTACGAGCAGTACTTC.

This clone came up once. J is TRBJ1-2 and V is TRBV5-1; the D gene is possibly TRBD1 (6 bases). Per germline, CDR1 SGHRS and CDR2 YFSETQ. Trimming left V 2 bases short and J 3 bases short, with 11 bases between. The CDR3 spans 14 residues. The CDR3 coding sequence is TGCGCCAGCAGCTTCTTACAGGGTGACTATGGCTACACCTTC. It codes for CASSFLQGDYGYTF.

The V call is TRBV28, the J call TRBJ2-7, with a tentative D call TRBD1 (6 bases). The CDR3 extends over 14 amino acids. Germline CDR1 MDHEN, CDR2 SYDVKM. V dropped 7 bases and J dropped 2 bases, with 15 bases sitting between them. CDR3 amino acids: CASTRGTGAYEQYF. The CDR3 DNA follows: TGTGCCAGCACTAGGGGGACCGGAGCCTACGAGCAGTACTTC.

CDR3 sequence (DNA): TGTGCCAGCAGCCTAATGATACAGGTCCCTCAGGAGCAGTACTTC. This encodes CASSLMIQVPQEQYF. The chain carries TRBV6-5 and TRBJ2-7; D perhaps matches TRBD1 (5 bases). Germline loops: CDR1 MNHEY, CDR2 SVGAGI. V was cut by 6 bases and J by 7 bases, with 22 bases left in between. The CDR3 runs to 15 residues.

CDR3 region: CASSESPPPLHF. In DNA form, the CDR3 reads TGCGCCAGCAGTGAGTCCCCCCCTCCCCTCCACTTT. The J gene is TRBJ1-6, the V gene TRBV10-2; D remains ambiguous. Germline V gene data show CDR1 as WSHSY and CDR2 as SAAADI. Trimming left V 0 bases short and J 13 bases short, with 7 bases between. The CDR3 has 12 amino acids.

This clone was seen more than once but under ten times. This chain uses TRBV9 with TRBJ2-7, with a tentative D call TRBD1 (7 bases). The CDR3 consists of 14 residues. Trimming took off 2 bases at V and 5 bases at J, with 14 bases between the two ends. The V gene's germline CDR1 is SGDLS and CDR2 YYNGEE. The CDR3, as DNA: TGTGCCAGCAGCGTCAGGGGGGATTGGGACGAGCAGTACTTC. Translated, it gives CASSVRGDWDEQYF.

This chain uses TRBV6-1 with TRBJ1-3; 7 positions match TRBD1. CDR3 length: 14 amino acids. Germline V gene sequence: CDR1 MNHNS, CDR2 SASEGT. With 3 bases clipped from V and 7 bases from J, the junction kept 6 bases outside the gene matches. CDR3 nucleotides: TGTGCCAGCAGTGATAAGGGACAGCTTAACACCATATATTTT. Translation gives CASSDKGQLNTIYF.

The chain is built from TRBV5-1 and TRBJ1-4, with D possibly TRBD1 on 6 matching bases. V gave up 0 bases and J gave up 5 bases, with 11 bases separating them. CDR1 is SGHRS and CDR2 is YFSETQ in the germline V gene. There are 15 residues in the CDR3. CDR3 protein: CASSLASRGNEKLFF. The CDR3 nucleotides are TGCGCCAGCAGCTTGGCCTCTAGGGGGAATGAAAAACTGTTTTTT.

This clone was found a few times. The rearrangement links TRBV5-1 to TRBJ1-1; 8 bases fit TRBD1. The ends lost 4 bases at V and 10 bases at J; junction bases unmatched: 6. Germline CDR1 SGHRS, CDR2 YFSETQ. The CDR3 totals 12 residues. CDR3 sequence: CASSLNRGGAFF. The CDR3 DNA follows: TGCGCCAGCAGCCTGAACAGGGGGGGAGCTTTCTTT.

The chain is built from TRBV19 and TRBJ1-5, with 8 bases lining up with TRBD1. CDR3 length: 15 residues. Trimming at V came to 6 bases and at J to 7 bases, leaving 11 bases not matched to a gene. CDR1 is LNHDA and CDR2 is SQIVND in the germline V gene (reference sequence). CDR3 loop: CASSMDRAGQQPQHF. CDR3 sequence (DNA): TGTGCCAGTAGCATGGACAGGGCGGGGCAGCAGCCCCAGCATTTT.

J is TRBJ2-4 and V is TRBV11-2, with D tentatively TRBD1 (5 bases). The V end lost 5 bases, the J end lost 8 bases, and 22 bases lay between the germline ends. The CDR3 has 16 amino acids. Germline assignment: CDR1 SGHAT and CDR2 FQNNGV. The CDR3 nucleotides read TGTGCCAGCAGCCCAGGGTCCCGGAGTGTTTGGGACATTCAGTACTTC. Translating it yields CASSPGSRSVWDIQYF.

The chain couples TRBV7-6 to TRBJ2-7; D is possibly TRBD2 (7 bases). There are 15 residues in the CDR3. Germline lookup yields CDR1 SGHVS and CDR2 FNYEAQ. Trimming removed 5 bases from V and 3 bases from J, with 17 bases in between. This CDR3 reads CASSPRGGQYYEQYF. DNA for the CDR3: TGTGCCAGCAGCCCAAGGGGGGGGCAATACTACGAGCAGTACTTC.

The genes are TRBV19 and TRBJ1-4, with TRBD1 as a possible D gene (6 bases). Germline loops: CDR1 LNHDA, CDR2 SQIVND (reference sequence). The CDR3 is 16 amino acids. V gave up 5 bases and J gave up 0 bases, with 13 bases separating them. The CDR3 DNA reads as TGTGCCAGTAGTCAGGGGTGGGGAGCAACTAATGAAAAACTGTTTTTT. This encodes CASSQGWGATNEKLFF.

The chain couples TRBV7-2 to TRBJ1-2; the D gene is possibly TRBD1 (5 bases). There are 16 residues in the CDR3. V lost 1 base to trimming and J lost 6 bases, with 18 bases between them. The germline gives CDR1 SGHTA, CDR2 FQGNSA. The CDR3 DNA reads TGTGCCAGCAGCTTAGGTATTAGGGCCGGGGGAGATGGCTACACCTTC. It codes for CASSLGIRAGGDGYTF.

This chain uses TRBV5-1 with TRBJ1-1, with D tentatively TRBD1 (5 bases). CDR1 is SGHRS and CDR2 is YFSETQ in the germline V gene. The CDR3 sequence is 15 residues long. The ends were cut back, 2 bases at V and 0 bases at J, with 11 bases in the middle. CDR3 DNA: TGCGCCAGCAGCTTCGCGTCAGGGATGAACACTGAAGCTTTCTTT. Its protein is CASSFASGMNTEAFF.

The chain joins TRBV27 to TRBJ2-3, with 8 bases lining up with TRBD2. This CDR3 contains 16 residues. Germline lookup yields CDR1 MNHEY and CDR2 SMNVEV (reference sequence). V shed 2 bases and J 2 bases; nucleotides not matched to a gene: 6. The CDR3 coding sequence is TGTGCCAGCAGTTTAGCGGGACTAGTTCCCACAGATACGCAGTATTTT. Translating it yields CASSLAGLVPTDTQYF.

This chain joins TRBV4-2 and TRBJ1-2, with TRBD1 matching 10 bases. Germline V gives CDR1 LGHNA, CDR2 YNFKEQ. The CDR3 is made up of 17 amino acids. Losses at the gene ends were 1 base for V and 2 bases for J; bases not matched to a gene: 7. The CDR3 loop reads CASSQAAGTGANYGYTF. CDR3 sequence (DNA): TGTGCCAGCAGCCAAGCAGCCGGGACAGGGGCAAACTATGGCTACACCTTC.

V usage is TRBV6-5 and J usage is TRBJ1-2; possibly TRBD1 for D (6 bases). Germline V CDR1 and CDR2: MNHEY, SVGAGI. The V end was cut by 7 bases, the J end by 8 bases, with 20 bases between. CDR3 length: 14 amino acids. CDR3 in amino acids: CASIPSDRNNGYTF. The CDR3, as DNA: TGTGCCAGCATCCCGTCAGACAGGAATAACGGCTACACCTTC.

This clone occurred a few times. The chain links TRBV24-1 to TRBJ2-1; D perhaps matches TRBD2 (6 bases). The CDR3 runs 13 residues. The ends were cut back, 6 bases at V and 5 bases at J, with 10 bases in the middle. Germline V gene sequence: CDR1 KGHDR, CDR2 SFDVKD. The CDR3 protein is CATSRESNNEQFF. Written as DNA, the CDR3 is TGTGCCACCAGTCGGGAGTCAAACAATGAGCAGTTCTTC.

J is TRBJ1-6 and V is TRBV5-1, with D possibly being TRBD1 (5 bases). V shed 2 bases and J shed 8 bases, with 14 bases lying between them. This CDR3 has 15 residues. Looked up from germline, CDR1 is SGHRS and CDR2 is YFSETQ. The CDR3 here is CASSFGTGTHSPLHF. Here the CDR3 DNA reads TGCGCCAGCAGCTTTGGAACAGGAACCCATTCACCCCTCCACTTT.

The chain links TRBV30 to TRBJ2-6; D is undetermined. Trimming took 0 bases from V and 0 from J, leaving 6 bases between them. The CDR3 length is 15 residues. CDR1 is GTSNPN, CDR2 SVGIG, per germline (reference sequence). CDR3: CAWSVEHSGANVLTF. CDR3 in DNA: TGTGCCTGGAGTGTAGAGCACTCTGGGGCCAACGTCCTGACTTTC.

The V call is TRBV19, the J call TRBJ1-5; D might be TRBD1 (5 bases). V was clipped by 2 bases and J by 5 bases, with 16 bases between them. The CDR3 spans 16 residues. Germline V gives CDR1 LNHDA, CDR2 SQIVND (reference sequence). The CDR3 bases are TGTGCCAGTAGTATACGACAGTATTTCCCCGATCAGCCCCAGCATTTT. Amino acids: CASSIRQYFPDQPQHF.

The rearrangement uses TRBV6-4 and TRBJ2-7; 10 bases agree with TRBD1. Losses at the gene ends were 8 bases for V and 0 bases for J; bases not matched to a gene: 10. The CDR3 is 16 residues long. The germline V gene has CDR1 MRHNA and CDR2 SNTAGT. The CDR3 nucleotides read TGTGCCAGCGTGGTATACCGGACAGGGGGCTCCTACGAGCAGTACTTC. As protein: CASVVYRTGGSYEQYF.

This clone was observed a handful of times. The CDR3 loop is CASSIGLAGARDEQFF. As DNA, the CDR3 is TGCGCCAGCAGCATCGGACTAGCGGGGGCCAGGGATGAGCAGTTCTTC. V gene TRBV5-1 combines with J gene TRBJ2-1; 13 nucleotides agree with TRBD2. The germline V gene encodes CDR1 SGHRS and CDR2 YFSETQ. CDR3 size: 16 residues. Trimming took 4 bases from V and 8 from J; bases not matched to a gene: 9.

The chain recombines TRBV15 with TRBJ2-3; D gene unclear. The CDR3 has 14 amino acids. Germline V gene lookup returns CDR1 LNHNV and CDR2 YYDKDF (reference sequence). V was clipped by 5 bases and J by 2 bases, with 11 bases between them. The DNA of the CDR3 is TGTGCCACCAGCCCCGAGCCCCACACAGATACGCAGTATTTT. This codes for CATSPEPHTDTQYF.

This clone was counted only a few times. The J gene is TRBJ1-1, the V gene TRBV5-1; D perhaps matches TRBD1 (5 bases). CDR3 length: 16 amino acids. V lost 0 bases, J lost 0 bases, and 12 bases lay in between. The germline V gene has CDR1 SGHRS and CDR2 YFSETQ. The CDR3 DNA follows: TGCGCCAGCAGCTTGGTCGGCGGGGCCATGAACACTGAAGCTTTCTTT. This codes for CASSLVGGAMNTEAFF.

CDR3 loop: CSVATERTTGELFF. Here the CDR3 DNA reads TGCAGCGTTGCTACGGAGAGGACTACCGGGGAGCTGTTTTTT. The chain joins TRBV29-1 to TRBJ2-2; a weak D match, TRBD2 (5 bases). Germline CDR1 reads SQVTM; CDR2 reads ANQGSEA. Trimming left V 4 bases short and J 5 bases short, with 14 bases between. This CDR3 has 14 amino acids.